This entry lists 26 T cell receptor beta chains sequenced from one sample in a study of beta chain features in type 1 diabetes. Expressed TCRB transcripts were sequenced after all isolated RNA was converted to cDNA. Only in-frame clones appear in the TCRdb table, and some are missing; sequencing was by immunoSEQ multiplex PCR. The top ten hold more than 0.4% of the sample, which has about 340,000 clones, less than 9.5% seen once. Sequenced material: central memory CD4+ T cells from blood. The source of these receptors is a woman aged 18-29 years in good health.

Only a few counts were recorded for this clone. Written as DNA, the CDR3 is TGTGCCACTCTAGCGGGAGCAAGGGAGCAGTTCTTC. Translation gives CATLAGAREQFF. V gene TRBV28 combines with J gene TRBJ2-1; TRBD2 matches 10 bases. The CDR3 spans 12 residues. Germline CDR1 and CDR2: MDHEN and SYDVKM. V gave up 10 bases and J gave up 10 bases; unmatched junction bases: 7.

J is TRBJ2-3 and V is TRBV5-1; D is perhaps TRBD1 (5 bases). Trimming left V 0 bases short and J 6 bases short, with 14 bases between. This CDR3 region has 15 residues. Germline CDR1 SGHRS, CDR2 YFSETQ. The chain's CDR3 is CASSLALGKGDTQYF. CDR3 DNA sequence: TGCGCCAGCAGCTTGGCCCTGGGAAAGGGGGATACGCAGTATTTT. The full variable domain, with the rest looked up from reference TRBV5-1 and TRBJ2-3, is KAGVTQTPRYLIKTRGQQVTLSCSPISGHRSVSWYQQTPGQGLQFLFEYFSETQRNKGNFPGRFSGRQFSNSRSEMNVSTLELGDSALYLCASSLALGKGDTQYFGPGTRLTVL.

This clone was detected only a few times. Here the CDR3 DNA reads TGTGCCAGCACCCCTACCGGGACAGTCTCCTACGAGCAGTACTTC. Its translation is CASTPTGTVSYEQYF. This chain links TRBV7-9 with TRBJ2-7; 7 nucleotides line up with TRBD1. The V gene end was trimmed by 7 bases and the J gene end by 0 bases; junction bases not matched to a gene: 9. Germline V gene data show CDR1 as SEHNR and CDR2 as FQNEAQ (reference sequence). This CDR3 region has 15 residues.

The chain uses TRBV10-3 and TRBJ2-1; D remains ambiguous. Germline values: CDR1 ENHRY, CDR2 SYGVKD. V shed 10 bases and J shed 6 bases, with 16 bases lying between them. CDR3 length equals 13 residues. The CDR3 region is CATSVPGGNEQFF. The DNA for the CDR3 is TGTGCCACCTCTGTACCCGGTGGCAATGAGCAGTTCTTC.

The CDR3 coding sequence is TGTGCCAGCAGCCAAACCGGGACAGGGACTACCGATGAGCAGTTCTTC. Its protein product is CASSQTGTGTTDEQFF. V and J are TRBV4-2 and TRBJ2-1; TRBD1 agrees at 9 bases. Germline values: CDR1 LGHNA, CDR2 YNFKEQ. The junction had 10 bases not matched to a gene; V was cut back by 2 bases and J by 8 bases. The CDR3 extends over 16 amino acids.

This clone has a handful of counts. The chain combines TRBV5-4 with TRBJ2-2; 9 positions agree with TRBD2. Germline V gene lookup returns CDR1 SGHNT and CDR2 YYREEE (reference sequence). The ends lost 2 bases at V and 4 bases at J; junction bases unmatched: 3. The CDR3 runs to 15 residues. CDR3 sequence reads: CASSFSGSATGELFF. Written as DNA, the CDR3 is TGTGCCAGCAGCTTTAGCGGGAGTGCCACCGGGGAGCTGTTTTTT.

The rearrangement uses TRBV27 and TRBJ2-5, with D hard to call. V shed 3 bases and J shed 1 base, with 6 bases lying between them. The CDR3 spans 13 residues. Germline CDR1 is MNHEY and CDR2 is SMNVEV (reference sequence). The CDR3 is CASSFRAQETQYF. The CDR3 DNA reads as TGTGCCAGCAGTTTTAGGGCCCAAGAGACCCAGTACTTC.

This clone came up a few times. The chain uses TRBV11-3 and TRBJ2-3; unclear D gene. The CDR3 covers 12 residues. V dropped 7 bases and J dropped 0 bases, with 5 bases sitting between them. Germline V gene data show CDR1 as SGHNT and CDR2 as YENEEA. This CDR3 reads CASKTSTDTQYF. CDR3 sequence (DNA): TGTGCCAGCAAGACAAGCACAGATACGCAGTATTTT.

The CDR3 DNA reads TGTGCCAGCAGCTCCCGGACACCTCGAGAGACCCAGTACTTC. It is translated as CASSSRTPRETQYF. The J gene is TRBJ2-5, the V gene TRBV7-2; D possibly corresponds to TRBD1 (5 bases). Germline V gives CDR1 SGHTA, CDR2 FQGNSA. CDR3 length equals 14 residues. V was pared by 4 bases and J by 4 bases, with 13 bases between. Complete variable domain (other parts from reference TRBV7-2 and TRBJ2-5): GAGVSQSPSNKVTEKGKDVELRCDPISGHTALYWYRQSLGQGLEFLIYFQGNSAPDKSGLPSDRFSAERTGGSVSTLTIQRTQQEDSAVYLCASSSRTPRETQYFGPGTRLLVL.

This chain connects TRBV29-1 to TRBJ2-7, with D perhaps matching TRBD1 or TRBD2 (6 bases each). The CDR3 totals 14 residues. CDR1 SQVTM and CDR2 ANQGSEA come from the germline V gene. V lost 0 bases to trimming and J lost 6 bases, with 15 bases between them. This CDR3 reads CSVEEHTGASEQYF. CDR3 nucleotide sequence: TGCAGCGTTGAAGAGCATACGGGGGCGAGCGAGCAGTACTTC.

Ten or more counts support this clone. This chain uses TRBV7-9 with TRBJ2-3; D is unclear. There are 14 residues in the CDR3. V was cut by 5 bases and J by 5 bases, with 14 bases left in between. CDR1 is SEHNR and CDR2 is FQNEAQ in the germline V gene (reference sequence). The CDR3 bases are TGTGCCAGCAGCGTATACCCTTCAGGAGATACGCAGTATTTT. Amino acids: CASSVYPSGDTQYF.

This clone was recorded a few times. The sample contains more than one DNA sequence encoding this CDR3. This chain connects TRBV7-8 to TRBJ2-1, with unresolved D. The V and J ends lost 0 bases and 4 bases respectively, with 4 bases between them. The CDR3 extends over 13 amino acids. Germline CDR1 is SGHVS and CDR2 is FQNEAQ. For the CDR3, the DNA is TGTGCCAGCAGCTTAGCGGAGTACAATGAGCAGTTCTTC. It is translated as CASSLAEYNEQFF.

This chain links TRBV2 with TRBJ2-6, with a possible D match to TRBD1 (5 bases). This CDR3 contains 15 residues. In germline, CDR1 is SNHLY, CDR2 FYNNEI. V was pared by 6 bases and J by 0 bases, with 9 bases between. The CDR3 DNA sequence: TGTGCCAGCAGGTTTGACAGCTCTGGGGCCAACGTCCTGACTTTC. Its protein is CASRFDSSGANVLTF.

This clone was observed a handful of times. One end of the junction does not line up with germline, which may come from a read error. The chain links TRBV7-7 to TRBJ2-1, with D possibly being TRBD2 (5 bases). Germline-derived CDR1 and CDR2 are SSHAT and FNYEAQ (reference sequence). The CDR3 is made up of 14 amino acids. CDR3 protein: CASSLAPADNEQFF. DNA of the CDR3: TGTGCTAGCAGCTTAGCGCCAGCGGACAATGAGCAGTTCTTC.

This clone was seen only a few times. The CDR3 region is CASSPNKGVTDTQYF. Here the CDR3 DNA reads TGTGCCAGCTCACCAAACAAGGGTGTCACAGATACGCAGTATTTT. The V and J genes are TRBV18 and TRBJ2-3; D is ambiguous. The CDR3 sequence is 15 residues long. The germline V and J ends were trimmed by 2 bases and 2 bases, with 11 bases remaining between them. The V gene's germline CDR1 is KGHSH and CDR2 LQKENI.

This chain uses TRBV6-6 with TRBJ1-3; TRBD1 might be the D (5 bases). V lost 5 bases to trimming and J lost 2 bases, with 13 bases between them. This CDR3 region has 15 residues. CDR1 MNHNY and CDR2 SVGAGI come from the germline V gene (reference sequence). The CDR3 loop is CASSTDSFPGNTIYF. The CDR3 bases are TGTGCCAGCAGTACCGACAGTTTCCCTGGAAACACCATATATTTT.

The chain employs TRBV5-6 and TRBJ2-1; D unclear. The germline gives CDR1 SGHDT, CDR2 YYEEEE. The length of the CDR3 is 13 residues. Trimming took 2 bases from V and 8 from J, leaving 11 bases between them. The CDR3 is CASSLTQEHEQFF. For the CDR3, the DNA is TGTGCCAGCAGCTTAACCCAGGAGCATGAGCAGTTCTTC.

V gene TRBV5-1 combines with J gene TRBJ2-5; weak D call: TRBD2 (5 bases). Trimming took off 3 bases at V and 1 base at J, with 10 bases between the two ends. This CDR3 comprises 14 residues. CDR1 SGHRS and CDR2 YFSETQ come from the germline V gene. The CDR3 loop reads CASSWLARQETQYF. In nucleotides, the CDR3 is TGCGCCAGCAGCTGGCTAGCTCGCCAAGAGACCCAGTACTTC.

This clone was detected a few times. The chain links TRBV21-1 to TRBJ2-6. TRBV21-1 is classified as a pseudogene. The CDR3 is 17 amino acids. CDR3 coding DNA: TGTGCCAACCCTCTGGGTATACAATCCTCTGGGGCCAACGTCCTGACTTTC. Translating it yields CANPLGIQSSGANVLTF.

Many counts were recorded for this clone. V is TRBV7-9 and J is TRBJ2-7, with TRBD2 matching 8 bases. V lost 1 base to trimming and J lost 2 bases; unmatched junction nucleotides: 7. The CDR3 spans 16 residues. The germline CDR1 and CDR2 sequences are SEHNR and FQNEAQ (reference sequence). The CDR3 DNA reads TGTGCCAGCAGCTTAGGTGTTTCGGGACTAGCCTACGAGCAGTACTTC. Protein sequence: CASSLGVSGLAYEQYF.

The V and J genes are TRBV19 and TRBJ1-2; unclear D gene. Looked up from germline, CDR1 is LNHDA and CDR2 is SQIVND (reference sequence). V was clipped by 4 bases and J by 4 bases, with 16 bases between them. CDR3 length: 15 residues. For the CDR3, the DNA is TGTGCCAGTAGTAAAGGACGGAACAACGTCTATGGCTACACCTTC. This translates into CASSKGRNNVYGYTF. The full variable domain, completed using reference TRBV19 and TRBJ1-2, is DGGITQSPKYLFRKEGQNVTLSCEQNLNHDAMYWYRQDPGQGLRLIYYSQIVNDFQKGDIAEGYSVSREKKESFPLTVTSAQKNPTAFYLCASSKGRNNVYGYTFGSGTRLTVV.

As DNA, the CDR3 is TGTGCCAGCAGTTCCCCGGGAATCGCCCTACCTAGCACAGATACGCAGTATTTT. Translation: CASSSPGIALPSTDTQYF. The chain uses TRBV28 and TRBJ2-3; perhaps TRBD2 as D (5 bases). CDR3 size: 18 residues. Germline CDR1 MDHEN, CDR2 SYDVKM. The germline V and J ends were trimmed by 4 bases and 0 bases, with 20 bases remaining between them.

The rearrangement uses TRBV5-1 and TRBJ2-5; 10 nucleotides match TRBD2. The J call is uncertain, as TRBJ2-7 better fits the DNA end. Germline loops: CDR1 SGHRS, CDR2 YFSETQ. The CDR3 has 15 residues. The CDR3 sequence is CASSLTLAGPYEQYF. The CDR3 DNA reads as TGCGCCAGCAGCTTGACACTAGCGGGACCCTACGAGCAGTACTTC.

Comments on this clone: One end of the junction fails to match germline, which may point to a read error. This sequence joins TRBV9 and TRBJ2-1, with 7 bases lining up with TRBD2. The CDR3 has 16 residues. In germline, CDR1 is SGDLS, CDR2 YYNGEE. The CDR3 DNA follows: TGTGCCAGCAGCCCACAAAGCGGGACCCGTTACAGTGAGCAGTTCTTC. Amino acid sequence: CASSPQSGTRYSEQFF.

This clone has at least ten counts. Distinct nucleotide sequences in the sample also encode this CDR3. The rearrangement links TRBV10-3 to TRBJ2-6; D gene ambiguous. Per the germline V gene, CDR1 is ENHRY and CDR2 is SYGVKD. The CDR3 has 14 residues. Trimming pared 3 bases from V and 0 bases from J, leaving 3 bases between. The CDR3 coding sequence is TGTGCCATCAGTGACCGCTCTGGGGCCAACGTCCTGACTTTC. Its protein product is CAISDRSGANVLTF.

The genes are TRBV9 and TRBJ2-3; 10 nucleotides agree with TRBD2. CDR1 and CDR2 from the germline V gene are SGDLS and YYNGEE. The V segment lost 2 bases and the J segment 1 base; nucleotides outside the gene matches: 4. This CDR3 contains 16 residues. The DNA of the CDR3 is TGTGCCAGCAGCGTCACCGGGACTAGCGGCACAGATACGCAGTATTTT. Translation gives CASSVTGTSGTDTQYF.